These 27 T cell receptor beta chains were sequenced from one sample in a study of lymphopenia after photon versus proton radiotherapy. TCRdb's table, derived via immunoSEQ multiplex PCR, lists solely in-frame clones and lacks some. The sample includes about 30,000 clones, roughly nine tenths of them seen just once. The sequenced sample was peripheral blood, obtained from a patient treated with proton-based radiotherapy. The receptor source for this set is a woman in her sixties or seventies with pancreatic cancer. Some clones in this sample may be carry-over from other donors' samples.

The chain combines TRBV6-1 with TRBJ1-4, with D maybe TRBD1 (6 bases). The CDR3 is 13 residues long. Germline CDR1 MNHNS, CDR2 SASEGT. Trimming removed 6 bases from V and 6 bases from J, with 11 bases in between. The chain's CDR3 is CASRQGGDEKLFF. CDR3 coding DNA: TGTGCCAGCAGACAGGGAGGGGATGAAAAACTGTTTTTT.

The rearrangement uses TRBV11-3 and TRBJ2-7, with a weak D call TRBD2 (5 bases). V lost 2 bases and J lost 5, with 10 bases in between. The CDR3 loop spans 13 amino acids. CDR1 is SGHNT, CDR2 YENEEA, per germline. The CDR3 coding sequence is TGTGCCAGCAGCTTACCGGGGAACAACGAGCAGTACTTC. Amino acid sequence: CASSLPGNNEQYF.

The chain combines TRBV5-5 with TRBJ2-7; 7 bases align to TRBD1. V lost 3 bases, J lost 1 base, and 7 bases stayed unmatched. The CDR3 is made up of 15 amino acids. Germline V gene data show CDR1 as SGHKS and CDR2 as YYEKEE (reference sequence). The CDR3 DNA is TGTGCCAGCAGCTCGGAATGGACAGGTTCCTACGAGCAGTACTTC. Amino acid sequence: CASSSEWTGSYEQYF. Full variable domain (remainder filled in from reference TRBV5-5 and TRBJ2-7): DAGVTQSPTHLIKTRGQQVTLRCSPISGHKSVSWYQQVLGQGPQFIFQYYEKEERGRGNFPDRFSARQFPNYSSELNVNALLLGDSALYLCASSSEWTGSYEQYFGPGTRLTVT.

V is TRBV19 and J is TRBJ1-5; 9 bases agree with TRBD1. Germline V gene sequence: CDR1 LNHDA, CDR2 SQIVND (reference sequence). V trimming: 2 bases; J trimming: 0 bases; junction bases outside the gene matches: 5. There are 17 residues in the CDR3. CDR3 sequence: CASSINRGLNSNQPQHF. The CDR3 region has the DNA TGTGCCAGTAGTATAAACAGGGGGCTAAATAGCAATCAGCCCCAGCATTTT.

The chain has TRBV11-2 and TRBJ2-7; D is ambiguous. The V gene lost 1 base and the J gene lost 6 bases, with 7 bases spanning the gap. Germline-derived CDR1 and CDR2 are SGHAT and FQNNGV. The CDR3 extends over 12 amino acids. The CDR3 DNA follows: TGTGCCAGCAGCTTAGGGGCGGTCGAGCAGTACTTC. This codes for CASSLGAVEQYF.

The chain links TRBV18 to TRBJ2-3, with 9 positions matching TRBD2. The junction had 7 bases not matched to a gene; V was cut back by 10 bases and J by 5 bases. Germline CDR1 and CDR2: KGHSH and LQKENI. This CDR3 contains 13 residues. The CDR3 nucleotides read TGTGCCAATAGCGGGAGCCGTGAAGATACGCAGTATTTT. Translation: CANSGSREDTQYF.

Remarks on this clone: Germline is not matched at one junction end, which may reflect a read error. The chain uses TRBV7-7 and TRBJ2-5; 10 nucleotides line up with TRBD2. Germline loops: CDR1 SSHAT, CDR2 FNYEAQ (reference sequence). The CDR3 loop spans 18 amino acids. The CDR3 region is CASSWLGHLTSGQETQYF. The CDR3 bases are TGTGCTAGCAGCTGGCTAGGGCACCTGACTAGCGGGCAAGAGACCCAGTACTTC.

V and J are TRBV19 and TRBJ2-6; D perhaps matches TRBD2 (5 bases). This CDR3 contains 16 residues. Per the germline V gene, CDR1 is LNHDA and CDR2 is SQIVND (reference sequence). The germline V and J ends were trimmed by 1 base and 1 base, with 8 bases remaining between them. The DNA for the CDR3 is TGTGCCAGTAGTATAGGAGGGAGTTCTGGGGCCAACGTCCTGACTTTC. As protein: CASSIGGSSGANVLTF.

The chain uses TRBV6-1 and TRBJ1-1; perhaps TRBD1 as D (5 bases). CDR3 size: 13 residues. The germline V gene has CDR1 MNHNS and CDR2 SASEGT. V lost 6 bases, J lost 1 base, and 9 bases lay in between. CDR3 DNA sequence: TGTGCCAGCAGGACTACAGGGAACACTGAAGCTTTCTTT. The encoded protein is CASRTTGNTEAFF.

V and J are TRBV5-4 and TRBJ2-2; a weak D match, TRBD2 (6 bases). The CDR3 consists of 16 residues. The V gene's germline CDR1 is SGHNT and CDR2 YYREEE (reference sequence). Trimming removed 2 bases from V and 4 bases from J, with 15 bases in between. Here the CDR3 reads CASSFFGGGLTGELFF. CDR3 nucleotides: TGTGCCAGCAGCTTTTTCGGGGGAGGCCTCACCGGGGAGCTGTTTTTT.

CDR3 sequence: CASMVSLGAGKSEQFF. CDR3 nucleotides: TGTGCCAGCATGGTCAGTCTAGGAGCGGGAAAGAGTGAGCAGTTCTTC. V usage is TRBV2 and J usage is TRBJ2-1, with TRBD2 identical over 7 bases. Germline lookup yields CDR1 SNHLY and CDR2 FYNNEI. V lost 7 bases and J lost 9; bases outside the gene matches: 18. This CDR3 spans 16 amino acids.

A few counts support this clone. The rearrangement joins TRBV19 to TRBJ1-6; TRBD1 is a possible D gene (6 bases). Trimming cost V 5 bases and J 7 bases, with 15 bases left between them. Germline V gives CDR1 LNHDA, CDR2 SQIVND (reference sequence). This CDR3 spans 15 amino acids. In nucleotides, the CDR3 is TGTGCCAGTAGTCCGGACAGACCTACCAATTCACCCCTCCACTTT. Its protein is CASSPDRPTNSPLHF.

This chain uses TRBV6-5 with TRBJ1-4; D perhaps matches TRBD1 (5 bases). CDR3 length equals 14 residues. CDR1 is MNHEY, CDR2 SVGAGI, per germline. V lost 5 bases to trimming and J lost 0 bases, with 7 bases between them. The CDR3 reads CASSMTATNEKLFF. CDR3 bases: TGTGCCAGCAGTATGACAGCAACTAATGAAAAACTGTTTTTT.

The gene calls are TRBV5-4 and TRBJ2-1; TRBD2 aligns across 11 bases. Trimming took 0 bases from V and 9 from J; bases not matched to a gene: 8. The CDR3 spans 16 residues. Germline CDR1 is SGHNT and CDR2 is YYREEE (reference sequence). CDR3 in amino acids: CASSLGLAGQAGEQFF. CDR3 bases: TGTGCCAGCAGCTTGGGACTAGCGGGACAGGCTGGTGAGCAGTTCTTC.

The rearrangement joins TRBV2 to TRBJ2-7; TRBD2 agrees at 7 bases. This CDR3 is 14 amino acids long. The V segment lost 4 bases and the J segment 0 bases; nucleotides outside the gene matches: 3. CDR1 SNHLY and CDR2 FYNNEI come from the germline V gene. In DNA, the CDR3 is TGTGCCAGCAGTGTCCGCGGGAGCTCCTACGAGCAGTACTTC. It translates to CASSVRGSSYEQYF.

This chain joins TRBV9 and TRBJ2-3; no reliable D call. Trimming left V 3 bases short and J 0 bases short, with 11 bases between. This CDR3 contains 15 residues. Germline CDR1 is SGDLS and CDR2 is YYNGEE. The CDR3 DNA follows: TGTGCCAGCAGCGGGACCCCGAGTAGCACAGATACGCAGTATTTT. This encodes CASSGTPSSTDTQYF.

The CDR3 DNA reads as TGTGCCAGCAGTGTTAGTTGGGACTTCAATGAGCAGTTCTTC. Its protein is CASSVSWDFNEQFF. The genes are TRBV2 and TRBJ2-1; a weak D match, TRBD2 (6 bases). The CDR3 has 14 residues. Germline CDR1 reads SNHLY; CDR2 reads FYNNEI. V lost 4 bases and J lost 6, with 13 bases in between. The whole variable domain, filled in from reference TRBV2 and TRBJ2-1, reads EPEVTQTPSHQVTQMGQEVILRCVPISNHLYFYWYRQILGQKVEFLVSFYNNEISEKSEIFDDQFSVERPDGSNFTLKIRSTKLEDSAMYFCASSVSWDFNEQFFGPGTRLTVL.

The J gene is TRBJ2-1, the V gene TRBV28; maybe TRBD2 (5 bases). The ends were cut back, 1 base at V and 1 base at J, with 11 bases in the middle. The CDR3 loop spans 16 amino acids. Germline CDR1 and CDR2: MDHEN and SYDVKM. CDR3 coding DNA: TGTGCCAGCAGTTTATACGGGTCGGGGTCCTACAATGAGCAGTTCTTC. Its translation: CASSLYGSGSYNEQFF.

V gene TRBV28 combines with J gene TRBJ1-3; no definite D call. There are 15 residues in the CDR3. Deletions cut 3 bases from V and 2 bases from J, with 11 bases between. Germline V gives CDR1 MDHEN, CDR2 SYDVKM. Here the CDR3 reads CASSFREAAGNTIYF. CDR3 DNA sequence: TGTGCCAGCAGTTTTAGAGAGGCTGCTGGAAACACCATATATTTT.

This clone was counted a few times. The chain is built from TRBV30 and TRBJ1-3, with D unclear. V lost 3 bases and J lost 0, with 15 bases in between. Germline CDR1 GTSNPN, CDR2 SVGIG (reference sequence). This CDR3 is 16 amino acids long. The CDR3 sequence is CAWRTPTSISGNTIYF. CDR3 DNA: TGTGCCTGGAGGACCCCCACGAGTATCTCTGGAAACACCATATATTTT.

The chain is built from TRBV28 and TRBJ2-5; 11 nucleotides line up with TRBD2. Germline V gene sequence: CDR1 MDHEN, CDR2 SYDVKM. Germline trimming cut 6 bases from V and 3 bases from J; bases unmatched to any gene: 6. The CDR3 sequence is 15 residues long. The CDR3 loop is CASSYVAGGKETQYF. Here the CDR3 DNA reads TGTGCCAGCAGCTATGTAGCGGGAGGGAAAGAGACCCAGTACTTC. Filled out from reference TRBV28 and TRBJ2-5, the complete variable domain reads DVKVTQSSRYLVKRTGEKVFLECVQDMDHENMFWYRQDPGLGLRLIYFSYDVKMKEKGDIPEGYSVSREKKERFSLILESASTNQTSMYLCASSYVAGGKETQYFGPGTRLLVL.

This chain connects TRBV7-2 to TRBJ1-2; 8 positions agree with TRBD1. Germline CDR1 SGHTA, CDR2 FQGNSA. The CDR3 totals 13 residues. The V and J ends lost 2 bases and 7 bases, in that order; junction bases with no gene match: 3. The CDR3 protein is CASSLLQGGGYTF. CDR3 in DNA: TGTGCCAGCAGCTTACTACAGGGGGGTGGCTACACCTTC.

The chain uses TRBV28 and TRBJ2-7; D is undetermined. V shed 3 bases and J shed 0 bases, with 15 bases lying between them. CDR3 size: 16 residues. CDR1 is MDHEN, CDR2 SYDVKM, per germline. Here the CDR3 DNA reads TGTGCCAGCAGTTTGTCCCGGGCCACCTACTCCTACGAGCAGTACTTC. This gives the protein CASSLSRATYSYEQYF.

The chain combines TRBV5-1 with TRBJ2-7; D unclear. This CDR3 region has 14 residues. Trimming cost V 0 bases and J 2 bases, with 9 bases left between them. Germline V gives CDR1 SGHRS, CDR2 YFSETQ. The DNA of the CDR3 is TGCGCCAGCAGCTTGGTGACGGCCCCCTACGAGCAGTACTTC. Protein product: CASSLVTAPYEQYF.

The V and J genes are TRBV19 and TRBJ1-5; D is uncertain. V lost 3 bases to trimming and J lost 7 bases, with 10 bases between them. This CDR3 comprises 13 residues. The germline V gene encodes CDR1 LNHDA and CDR2 SQIVND (reference sequence). The DNA of the CDR3 is TGTGCCAGTAGTATGGCCGGAGGGCAGCCCCAGCATTTT. Its translation is CASSMAGGQPQHF.

The chain links TRBV7-2 to TRBJ2-1; 8 nucleotides align to TRBD2. Unmatched junction bases numbered 11, after V lost 5 bases and J lost 8 bases. The CDR3 has 15 amino acids. Germline CDR1 reads SGHTA; CDR2 reads FQGNSA. The CDR3 sequence is CASSPPGLAGDEQFF. The DNA for the CDR3 is TGTGCCAGCAGCCCCCCAGGACTAGCCGGAGATGAGCAGTTCTTC.

The V gene is TRBV28, the J gene TRBJ2-7; perhaps D is TRBD1 or TRBD2 (5 bases each). This CDR3 is built from 14 residues. Germline CDR1 MDHEN, CDR2 SYDVKM. Trimming stripped 3 bases from V and 0 bases from J, with 9 bases between. The CDR3 loop reads CASSFGDGSYEQYF. CDR3 sequence (DNA): TGTGCCAGCAGTTTTGGGGACGGCTCCTACGAGCAGTACTTC.